Listed below are T cell receptor beta chains from one sample, sequenced in a study of blood T cell repertoires in COVID-19. Produced via immunoSEQ multiplex PCR; TCRdb's table is partial and in-frame only. The repertoire holds about 82,000 clones, with 65% to 90% as singletons. Sequenced material: peripheral blood. These receptors were obtained from an elderly man with acute or convalescent COVID-19. Both conserved end residues are part of each CDR3. The D gene is left open where the match is weak. The listing skips clone size in some rows; elsewhere it reads once, few, many or a size class.

V	size	D	J	CDR3	DNA
TRBV19	-	-	TRBJ2-1	CASSAGYSYNEQFF	TGTGCCAGTAGTGCAGGGTACTCCTACAATGAGCAGTTCTTC
TRBV9	once	-	TRBJ2-5	CASSVDQTGQETQYF	TGTGCCAGCAGCGTAGATCAGACAGGACAAGAGACCCAGTACTTC
TRBV18	-	TRBD2	TRBJ2-1	CASSFTSGRYNEQFF	TGTGCCAGCTCATTTACTAGCGGGAGATACAATGAGCAGTTCTTC
TRBV12-3/TRBV12-4	-	-	TRBJ2-1	CASSLYNEQFF	TGTGCCAGCAGTCTATACAATGAGCAGTTCTTC
TRBV4-2	once	TRBD1	TRBJ2-2	CASSQDWGDRGAGELFF	TGTGCCAGCAGCCAAGATTGGGGAGACAGGGGGGCCGGGGAGCTGTTTTTT
TRBV28	-	-	TRBJ2-1	CASSGAGTLDEQFF	TGTGCCAGCAGTGGCGCCGGGACACTCGATGAGCAGTTCTTC
TRBV5-6	-	TRBD2	TRBJ2-2	CASSWGTSVTGELFF	TGTGCCAGCAGCTGGGGGACTAGCGTCACCGGGGAGCTGTTTTTT
TRBV7-3	-	-	TRBJ2-7	CASSWRGGQDEQYF	TGTGCCAGCAGCTGGAGGGGGGGTCAGGACGAGCAGTACTTC
TRBV7-2	-	-	TRBJ1-5	CASSPQGNQPQHF	TGTGCCAGCAGCCCACAGGGTAATCAGCCCCAGCATTTT
TRBV11-3	-	-	TRBJ2-1	CASSFGLSGYNEQFF	TGTGCCAGCAGCTTCGGACTTAGCGGATACAATGAGCAGTTCTTC
TRBV7-3	-	-	TRBJ2-1	CASSPGSSYNEQFF	TGTGCCAGCAGCCCCGGGAGTTCCTACAATGAGCAGTTCTTC
TRBV7-9	-	TRBD2	TRBJ2-2	CASSFGTSGYTGELFF	TGTGCCAGCAGCTTCGGGACTAGCGGGTACACCGGGGAGCTGTTTTTT
TRBV11-3	-	TRBD1	TRBJ2-2	CASSSGQGVDTGELFF	TGTGCCAGCAGCTCGGGACAGGGGGTTGACACCGGGGAGCTGTTTTTT
TRBV18	-	TRBD1	TRBJ1-5	CASSPRQGDQPQHF	TGTGCCAGCTCACCCCGACAGGGGGATCAGCCCCAGCATTTT
TRBV7-9	-	-	TRBJ2-7	CASSSDGGEQYF	TGTGCCAGCAGCTCAGACGGGGGCGAGCAGTACTTC
TRBV28	-	TRBD1	TRBJ2-7	CASSLDRGTPYEQYF	TGTGCCAGCAGCCTGGACAGGGGGACGCCCTACGAGCAGTACTTC
TRBV4-3	-	TRBD1	TRBJ2-7	CASSQVATGAYEQYF	TGCGCCAGCAGCCAAGTTGCGACAGGGGCCTACGAGCAGTACTTC
TRBV12-3/TRBV12-4	few	-	TRBJ2-2	CASSFLTGELFF	TGTGCCAGCAGTTTTCTAACCGGGGAGCTGTTTTTT
TRBV6-1	once	-	TRBJ1-2	CASSAIERGHRNYGYTF	TGTGCCAGCAGTGCTATAGAGAGGGGACACAGGAACTATGGCTACACCTTC
TRBV19	-	TRBD1	TRBJ1-4	CASMANRGDEKLFF	TGTGCCAGTATGGCGAACAGGGGCGATGAAAAACTGTTTTTT
TRBV7-9	few	-	TRBJ1-1	CASSLSLTGNTEAFF	TGTGCCAGCAGCTTATCCCTGACAGGGAACACTGAAGCTTTCTTT
TRBV6-4	-	TRBD1	TRBJ1-5	CAREGQPDQPQHF	TGTGCCAGGGAGGGACAGCCGGATCAGCCCCAGCATTTT
TRBV7-2	-	-	TRBJ1-1	CASSLGGRMTEAFF	TGTGCCAGCAGCTTAGGGGGGCGCATGACTGAAGCTTTCTTT
TRBV10-1	few	TRBD2	TRBJ2-3	CATSGLAGAIDTQYF	TGCGCCACGTCTGGACTAGCGGGAGCCATCGATACGCAGTATTTT
TRBV2	-	-	TRBJ2-3	CASRVWQMSTDTQYF	TGTGCCAGCAGGGTTTGGCAGATGAGCACAGATACGCAGTATTTT
TRBV19	-	TRBD1	TRBJ1-5	CASSPIRGTGSNQPQHF	TGTGCCAGTAGTCCCATCAGGGGGACGGGTAGCAATCAGCCCCAGCATTTT
TRBV5-1	-	TRBD2	TRBJ2-1	CASSLLGTSDEQFF	TGCGCCAGCAGCTTGTTGGGGACTAGCGATGAGCAGTTCTTC
TRBV30	-	TRBD2	TRBJ2-7	CAWSWEGEQYF	TGTGCCTGGAGTTGGGAGGGCGAGCAGTACTTC
TRBV4-3	-	-	TRBJ1-1	CASSQAGFMNTEAFF	TGCGCCAGCAGCCAAGCCGGGTTCATGAACACTGAAGCTTTCTTT
TRBV30	-	TRBD1	TRBJ1-6	CAWSLTGDSPLHF	TGTGCCTGGAGTTTAACAGGGGATTCACCCCTCCACTTT
TRBV10-3	-	TRBD2	TRBJ2-1	CAISGTSGSYNEQFF	TGTGCCATCAGCGGGACTAGCGGGAGCTACAATGAGCAGTTCTTC
TRBV5-6	-	TRBD1	TRBJ1-4	CASSRATGKPNEKLFF	TGTGCCAGCAGCAGAGCGACAGGGAAGCCGAATGAAAAACTGTTTTTT
TRBV27	few	TRBD1	TRBJ2-1	CASSSKTGTGHYNEQFF	TGTGCCAGCAGTTCTAAAACCGGGACAGGGCACTACAATGAGCAGTTCTTC
TRBV4-2	once	TRBD2	TRBJ2-6	CASSQGEGTGANVLTF	TGTGCCAGCAGCCAAGGGGAGGGGACGGGGGCCAACGTCCTGACTTTC
TRBV19	-	TRBD1	TRBJ2-4	CASRIRQGNIQYF	TGTGCCAGTAGGATACGACAGGGGAACATTCAGTACTTC
TRBV19	-	TRBD2	TRBJ2-7	CASSTMGGNEQYF	TGTGCCAGTAGCACCATGGGAGGGAACGAGCAGTACTTC
TRBV6-5	-	TRBD1	TRBJ1-1	CASRGTGLNTEAFF	TGTGCCAGCAGGGGGACAGGATTAAACACTGAAGCTTTCTTT
TRBV9	-	-	TRBJ2-2	CASSVGPPSVAGELFF	TGTGCCAGCAGCGTAGGTCCACCTTCGGTGGCCGGGGAGCTGTTTTTT
TRBV28	-	-	TRBJ1-1	CASRTGTPYTEAFF	TGTGCCAGCAGGACCGGGACACCTTACACTGAAGCTTTCTTT
TRBV5-1	once	TRBD2	TRBJ2-2	CASSARTSGRLGLNTGELFF	TGCGCCAGCAGCGCCCGGACTAGCGGGAGGTTGGGACTGAACACCGGGGAGCTGTTTTTT
TRBV5-1	-	-	TRBJ2-5	CASSLGSDGQETQYF	TGCGCCAGCAGCTTGGGGAGTGACGGACAAGAGACCCAGTACTTC
TRBV9	-	-	TRBJ1-1	CASSVVSLSAGINTEAFF	TGTGCCAGCAGCGTAGTTTCCCTCTCGGCGGGGATCAACACTGAAGCTTTCTTT
TRBV6-1	few	-	TRBJ2-7	CASSEGSWPSYEQYF	TGTGCCAGCAGTGAAGGCTCCTGGCCCTCCTACGAGCAGTACTTC
TRBV7-2	-	-	TRBJ1-1	CASSLSSGIRGAFF	TGTGCCAGCAGCTTAAGTTCTGGCATACGTGGAGCTTTCTTT
TRBV5-1	-	TRBD1	TRBJ1-6	CASSQTGRQGVLVSSPLHF	TGCGCCAGCAGCCAGACAGGGCGACAGGGTGTATTGGTCAGTTCACCCCTCCACTTT
TRBV7-3	-	-	TRBJ2-3	CASSARLRLTDTQYF	TGTGCCAGCAGCGCTAGACTAAGGTTGACAGATACGCAGTATTTT
TRBV2	once	TRBD2	TRBJ2-2	CASAVGGWAGELFF	TGTGCCAGCGCCGTCGGGGGGTGGGCCGGGGAGCTGTTTTTT
TRBV5-1	once	-	TRBJ1-2	CATSRGIQGRYGYTF	TGCGCAACATCTCGCGGGATCCAGGGTCGATACGGCTACACCTTC
TRBV6-5	-	-	TRBJ1-2	CASSPLNGYTF	TGTGCCAGCAGCCCCCTTAATGGCTACACCTTC
TRBV3-1/TRBV3-2	few	TRBD1	TRBJ1-6	CASSRGTDLSPLHF	TGTGCCAGCAGCCGCGGGACAGACCTTTCACCCCTCCACTTT
TRBV19	-	TRBD2	TRBJ2-2	CASSINSGRYTGELFF	TGTGCCAGTAGTATAAACAGCGGGAGATACACCGGGGAGCTGTTTTTT
TRBV20-1	-	TRBD1	TRBJ1-5	CSASILWTGSNQPQHF	TGCAGTGCTAGTATCTTGTGGACAGGTAGCAATCAGCCCCAGCATTTT
TRBV5-1	few	-	TRBJ2-7	CASSFGRTALYSYEQYF	TGCGCCAGCAGCTTTGGCCGGACAGCACTATACTCCTACGAGCAGTACTTC
TRBV29-1	-	TRBD1	TRBJ2-1	CSGTGTEDYNEQFF	TGCAGCGGCACCGGGACAGAAGACTACAATGAGCAGTTCTTC
TRBV5-1	-	TRBD1	TRBJ1-4	CASTWGTANEKLFF	TGCGCCAGCACCTGGGGGACAGCTAATGAAAAACTGTTTTTT
TRBV24-1	-	TRBD2	TRBJ2-1	CATRASGGNEQFF	TGTGCCACCAGGGCTAGCGGGGGGAATGAGCAGTTCTTC
TRBV28	-	-	TRBJ1-1	CASSFFRGGGTEAFF	TGTGCCAGCAGTTTCTTTAGGGGGGGAGGCACTGAAGCTTTCTTT
TRBV6-1	-	-	TRBJ1-1	CASSERRAEAFF	TGTGCCAGCAGTGAACGCAGGGCTGAAGCTTTCTTT
TRBV29-1	-	TRBD1	TRBJ2-5	CSVLGQGALETQYF	TGCAGCGTTTTGGGACAGGGGGCCCTAGAGACCCAGTACTTC
TRBV7-9	-	-	TRBJ1-1	CASSLSTGRTEAFF	TGTGCCAGCAGCCTTTCTACAGGGAGAACTGAAGCTTTCTTT